Below are 3 T cell receptor beta chains sequenced from a single sample in a study of identical twins. TCRdb fed the 5' RACE reads into MiXCR, producing one record per CDR3 protein. The data hold a few hundred thousand distinct CDR3 sequences, with roughly 8.6% observed a single time. These data were also reused for a study on yellow fever vaccine responses in identical twins.

The sample taken for sequencing was CD8+ T cells sorted from blood. All receptors derive from a woman in her late teens or twenties in good health.

This clonotype has a count of ten or more. The rearrangement uses TRBV4-3 and TRBJ2-7; 7 bases match TRBD1. CDR1 and CDR2 (germline): LGHNA, YSLEER. This CDR3 contains 15 residues. The ends lost 0 bases at V and 2 bases at J; junction bases unmatched: 4. CDR3 sequence: CASSQEGQGAYEQYF. The DNA for the CDR3 is TGCGCCAGCAGCCAAGAGGGGCAGGGGGCCTACGAGCAGTACTTC.

At least ten counts were recorded for this clonotype. The rearrangement joins TRBV6-2 or TRBV6-3 to TRBJ2-1; D call uncertain. The ends were cut back, 1 base at V and 3 bases at J, with 10 bases in the middle. CDR3 size: 15 residues. Germline values: CDR1 MNHEY, CDR2 SVGEGT. This CDR3 is CASSYLAVNYNEQFF. In nucleotides, the CDR3 is TGTGCCAGCAGTTACTTGGCGGTGAACTACAATGAGCAGTTCTTC.

The chain employs TRBV24-1 and TRBJ2-1; D uncertain. This CDR3 is built from 14 residues. CDR1 KGHDR and CDR2 SFDVKD come from the germline V gene. The V end lost 5 bases, the J end lost 9 bases, and 16 bases lay between the germline ends. CDR3 nucleotides: TGTGCCACCAGTGCCCAGGTCCGGCCCGGTGAGCAGTTCTTC. This encodes CATSAQVRPGEQFF.